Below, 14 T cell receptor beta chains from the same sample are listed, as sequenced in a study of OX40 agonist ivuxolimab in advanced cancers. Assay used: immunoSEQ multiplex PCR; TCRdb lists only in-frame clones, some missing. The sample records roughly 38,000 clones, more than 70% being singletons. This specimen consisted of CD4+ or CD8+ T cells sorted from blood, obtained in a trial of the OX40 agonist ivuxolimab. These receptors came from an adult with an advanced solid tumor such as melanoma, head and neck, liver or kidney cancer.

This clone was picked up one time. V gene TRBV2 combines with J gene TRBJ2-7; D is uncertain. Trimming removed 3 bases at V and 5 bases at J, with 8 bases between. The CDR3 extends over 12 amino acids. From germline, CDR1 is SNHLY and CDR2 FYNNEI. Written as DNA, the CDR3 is TGTGCCAGCAGTGATCGATCCCACGAGCAGTACTTC. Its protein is CASSDRSHEQYF.

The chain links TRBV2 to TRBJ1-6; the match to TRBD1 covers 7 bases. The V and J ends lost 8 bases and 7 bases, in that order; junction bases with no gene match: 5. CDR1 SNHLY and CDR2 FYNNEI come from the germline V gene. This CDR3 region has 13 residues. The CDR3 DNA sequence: TGTGCCAGCTGGAGACAGGGAAATTCACCCCTCCACTTT. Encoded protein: CASWRQGNSPLHF.

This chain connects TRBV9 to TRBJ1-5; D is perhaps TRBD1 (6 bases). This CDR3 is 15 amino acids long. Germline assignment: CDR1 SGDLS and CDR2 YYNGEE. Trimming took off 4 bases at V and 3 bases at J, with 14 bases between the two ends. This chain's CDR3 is CASSSGRDINQPQHF. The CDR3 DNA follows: TGTGCCAGCAGCTCCGGCCGGGACATCAATCAGCCCCAGCATTTT.

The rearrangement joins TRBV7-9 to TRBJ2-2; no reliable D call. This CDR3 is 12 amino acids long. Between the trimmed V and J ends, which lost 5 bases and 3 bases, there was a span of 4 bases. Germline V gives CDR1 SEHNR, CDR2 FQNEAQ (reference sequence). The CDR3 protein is CASSRDTGELFF. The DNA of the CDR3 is TGTGCCAGCAGCCGAGACACCGGGGAGCTGTTTTTT.

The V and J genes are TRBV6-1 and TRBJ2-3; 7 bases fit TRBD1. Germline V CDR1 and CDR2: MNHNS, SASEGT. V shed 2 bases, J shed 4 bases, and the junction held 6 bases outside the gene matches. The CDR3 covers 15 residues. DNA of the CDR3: TGTGCCAGCAGTGAAAACTACAGGGGAGCAGATACGCAGTATTTT. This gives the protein CASSENYRGADTQYF.

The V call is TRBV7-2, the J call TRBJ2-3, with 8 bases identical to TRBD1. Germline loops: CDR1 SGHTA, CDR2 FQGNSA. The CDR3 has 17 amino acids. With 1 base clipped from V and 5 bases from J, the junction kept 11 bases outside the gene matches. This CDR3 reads CASSLVGGQAPLDTQYF. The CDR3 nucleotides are TGTGCCAGCAGCTTAGTTGGGGGACAGGCTCCCTTAGATACGCAGTATTTT.

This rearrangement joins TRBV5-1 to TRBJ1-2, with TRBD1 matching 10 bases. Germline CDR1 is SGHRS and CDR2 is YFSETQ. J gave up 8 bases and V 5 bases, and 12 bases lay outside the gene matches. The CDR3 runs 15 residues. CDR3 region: CASRYSPGTGVGYTF. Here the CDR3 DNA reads TGCGCCAGCAGGTACTCCCCCGGGACAGGGGTCGGCTACACCTTC.

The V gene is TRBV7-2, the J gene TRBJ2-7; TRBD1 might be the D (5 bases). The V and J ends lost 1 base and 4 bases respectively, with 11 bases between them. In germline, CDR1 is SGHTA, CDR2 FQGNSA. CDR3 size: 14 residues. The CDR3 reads CASSLGPRDYEQYF. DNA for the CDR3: TGTGCCAGCAGCTTAGGCCCCAGGGATTACGAGCAGTACTTC.

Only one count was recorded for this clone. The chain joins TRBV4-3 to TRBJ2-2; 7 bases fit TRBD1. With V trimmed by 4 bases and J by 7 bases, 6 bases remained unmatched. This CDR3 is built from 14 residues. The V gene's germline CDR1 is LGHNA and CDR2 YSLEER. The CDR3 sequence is CASSRTTGIGELFF. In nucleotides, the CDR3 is TGCGCCAGCAGCCGTACGACAGGGATCGGGGAGCTGTTTTTT.

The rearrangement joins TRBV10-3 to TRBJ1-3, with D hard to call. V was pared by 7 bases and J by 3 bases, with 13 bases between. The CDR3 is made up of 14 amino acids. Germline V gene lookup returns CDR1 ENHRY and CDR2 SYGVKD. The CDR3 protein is CAITGRVDGNTIYF. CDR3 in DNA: TGTGCCATCACCGGGCGGGTAGATGGAAACACCATATATTTT.

The CDR3 region is CSVAGVTGNTIYF. The CDR3 DNA sequence: TGCAGCGTTGCGGGGGTCACTGGAAACACCATATATTTT. The chain links TRBV29-1 to TRBJ1-3; the D gene is possibly TRBD1 (5 bases). The CDR3 spans 13 residues. From germline, CDR1 is SQVTM and CDR2 ANQGSEA. With 4 bases removed from V and 2 bases from J, the gap between germline ends came to 9 bases.

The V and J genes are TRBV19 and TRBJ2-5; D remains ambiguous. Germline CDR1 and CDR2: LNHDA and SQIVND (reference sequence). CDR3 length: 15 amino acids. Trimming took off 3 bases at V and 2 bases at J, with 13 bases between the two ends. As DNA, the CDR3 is TGTGCCAGTAGTATGCGAGTAGCAGCACAAGAGACCCAGTACTTC. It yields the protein CASSMRVAAQETQYF.

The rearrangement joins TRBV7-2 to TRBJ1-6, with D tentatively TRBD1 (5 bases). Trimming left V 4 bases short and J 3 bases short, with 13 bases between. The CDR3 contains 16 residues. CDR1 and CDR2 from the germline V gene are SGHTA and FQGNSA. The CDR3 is CASSSPTAIYNSPLHF. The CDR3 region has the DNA TGTGCCAGCAGCTCCCCGACAGCAATCTATAATTCACCCCTCCACTTT.

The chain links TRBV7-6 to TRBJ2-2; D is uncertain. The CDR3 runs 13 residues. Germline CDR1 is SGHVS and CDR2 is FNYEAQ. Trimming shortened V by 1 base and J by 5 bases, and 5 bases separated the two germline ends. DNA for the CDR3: TGTGCCAGCAGCTTAGAAGGGACCGGGGAGCTGTTTTTT. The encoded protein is CASSLEGTGELFF.